This T cell receptor beta chain was recovered during a study of T cell responses to AZD1222 COVID-19 vaccine (TCRdb year 2021). Regarding the research as a whole: AZD1222 recipients whose second dose came at about 4 weeks and those whose second dose came at about 12 weeks were combined into one group, since spike-specific TCR depth and breadth did not differ between the two schedules. A total of 230 to 250 trial participants underwent TCR sequencing, of whom 207 received two doses of AZD1222 and 26 received two doses of the MenACWY control vaccine. Trial participants were enrolled by age into 18-55, 56-69 and 70-plus year subgroups, with 148, 28 and 57 TCR-sequenced participants respectively.

In its sample, this clone was seen once. Its antigen remains undetermined. No base quality values were provided; no much bigger clone lies one nucleotide off. Results the study describes overall, beyond this receptor: Conclusions about previously exposed vaccinees are limited, since just a handful of AZD1222 recipients were seropositive for SARS-CoV-2 at baseline. Because no day 14 peak-response samples were available, repertoires were characterized only after the peak T cell response. After two AZD1222 doses, spike-specific TCR breadth and depth were significantly higher than at day 0 and than in MenACWY recipients. Most participants were white British and females outnumbered males, and the authors suggested that clonal diversity may have been underestimated. The whole spike protein was spanned by vaccine-associated CD4 TCRs, and dominant responses were seen in regions 160-218 and 743-854. Reportedly, almost half of the unique spike-specific TCRs recognized epitopes lying outside the regions that are mutated in the B.1.351 and B.1.1.7 variants. In the small 56-69-year group, the increase in depth fell short of significance, most likely because of low power.

This sample's time point label indicates: baseline before first vaccination. Samples from vaccinated people were obtained from the UK trials COV001 and COV002, which included a single-blind randomized controlled phase 2/3 trial of AZD1222 (ChAdOx1 nCoV-19) in healthy adults. Trial participant PBMC samples were collected at day 0 and day 28 after the second dose for TCRbeta chain sequencing. Including cysteine and phenylalanine, the CDR3 has 16 amino acids. The CDR3 DNA has 48 bases and is translated from base 1. The germline V gene provides CDR1 LGHNA and CDR2 YSLEER. V is pared back by 2 bases and J by 5 bases, with 19 bases lying between the germline termini. The CDR3 regions of human TCRbeta chains were subjected to immunosequencing. As for the original processing: Repertoire TCRs were matched against a reference library of SARS-CoV-2-specific TCRs generated with the MIRA antigen-specificity platform. Breadth was defined as the fraction of unique TCRs that were SARS-CoV-2-associated. Depth was defined as the fraction of total T cells that were SARS-CoV-2-associated. Each spike-specific TCR was assigned to its reactive spike region and to a CD4 or CD8 class using the MIRA data. Log10-transformed breadth and depth values were compared by one-way ANOVA with Sidak's multiple comparisons tests. Drawn from immuneACCESS, this table holds only the in-frame rearrangements with V and J called that TCRdb kept. Clones are partly lost; checked studies trace under half to an unresolved V gene and leave the rest unexplained. V, J and clone size derive from that table, while D and trimming were established from the DNA sequence. The sample has over 150,000 clones on record, approximately 90% of them singletons. In total, the top ten clones hold less than 1.6% of the sample.

The sequence is built from TRBV4-3 and TRBJ2-7; the D assignment is uncertain and may be TRBD1 or TRBD2, with 6 bases supporting each. Source: peripheral blood, taken on day 0 of AZD1222 vaccination. This sequence was found in an adult in good health. This receptor has the CDR3 CASSQWLGGGSDEQYF. The nucleotide sequence reads TGCGCCAGCAGCCAATGGCTCGGGGGCGGTAGCGACGAGCAGTACTTC.